One sample yielded the 24 T cell receptor beta chains listed below, sequenced in a study of breast tumors, draining lymph nodes, adjacent tissues. A single record per CDR3 protein comes from TCRdb applying MiXCR to the multiplex PCR reads. The sample includes 100,000 or so distinct CDR3 sequences, 21% of them seen just once. Axillary draining lymph nodes of breast cancer patients supplied the node samples. Source material: axillary lymph node tissue. The receptors here all came from a female donor with breast cancer. Some clones in this sample may be carry-over from other donors' samples.

This clonotype came up many times. V usage is TRBV19 and J usage is TRBJ2-7; TRBD1 is a possible D gene (5 bases). The CDR3 extends over 11 amino acids. Germline V lookup: CDR1 LNHDA, CDR2 SQIVND (reference sequence). Trimming removed 7 bases from V and 6 bases from J, with 10 bases in between. Written as DNA, the CDR3 is TGTGCCAGTAAAAGGGGTGTCGAGCAGTACTTC. Encoded protein: CASKRGVEQYF. Supplemented by reference TRBV19 and TRBJ2-7, the full variable domain reads DGGITQSPKYLFRKEGQNVTLSCEQNLNHDAMYWYRQDPGQGLRLIYYSQIVNDFQKGDIAEGYSVSREKKESFPLTVTSAQKNPTAFYLCASKRGVEQYFGPGTRLTVT.

This chain links TRBV7-9 with TRBJ2-5, with 8 bases identical to TRBD1. The CDR3 is made up of 15 amino acids. J lost 4 bases, V lost 5 bases, and 9 bases had no gene match. The germline gives CDR1 SEHNR, CDR2 FQNEAQ (reference sequence). The CDR3 loop reads CASSTGQGGRETQYF. CDR3 DNA: TGTGCCAGCAGCACAGGACAGGGCGGACGAGAGACCCAGTACTTC.

Ten or more counts support this clonotype. The rearrangement joins TRBV6-1 to TRBJ2-7; 11 bases fit TRBD1. The CDR3 sequence is 13 residues long. After removal of 6 bases from V and 4 bases from J, the junction contained 2 bases not matched to a gene. The germline gives CDR1 MNHNS, CDR2 SASEGT. The DNA of the CDR3 is TGTGCCAGCAGCGGGACAGGGGGATACGAGCAGTACTTC. It specifies CASSGTGGYEQYF.

In its sample, this clonotype was seen many times. The chain is built from TRBV5-1 and TRBJ2-3, with unresolved D. The CDR3 is 15 amino acids. Germline CDR1 reads SGHRS; CDR2 reads YFSETQ. The V and J ends lost 0 bases and 4 bases respectively, with 12 bases between them. The CDR3, as DNA: TGCGCCAGCAGCTTGGAAGGGCTCCCCCCAGATACGCAGTATTTT. It yields the protein CASSLEGLPPDTQYF. The whole variable domain, filled in from reference TRBV5-1 and TRBJ2-3, reads KAGVTQTPRYLIKTRGQQVTLSCSPISGHRSVSWYQQTPGQGLQFLFEYFSETQRNKGNFPGRFSGRQFSNSRSEMNVSTLELGDSALYLCASSLEGLPPDTQYFGPGTRLTVL.

This clonotype showed up many times. The chain is built from TRBV24-1 and TRBJ1-3; D uncertain. The CDR3 extends over 11 amino acids. Trimming took off 1 base at V and 13 bases at J, with 7 bases between the two ends. Germline lookup yields CDR1 KGHDR and CDR2 SFDVKD. In DNA, the CDR3 is TGTGCCACCAGTGATTTAACTTCTATATATTTT. Residues: CATSDLTSIYF.

V is TRBV7-6 and J is TRBJ1-1; D may be TRBD1 (5 bases). V dropped 5 bases and J dropped 3 bases, with 16 bases sitting between them. CDR1 and CDR2 (germline): SGHVS, FNYEAQ. The CDR3 is made up of 15 amino acids. The CDR3 nucleotides read TGTGCCAGCAGCCTAGGAGTGGGGGGTCACACTGAAGCTTTCTTT. Its translation: CASSLGVGGHTEAFF.

This clonotype showed up many times. This CDR3 reads CAISRDRSAKNIQYF. The CDR3 nucleotides are TGTGCCATCAGTCGGGACAGGTCAGCCAAAAACATTCAGTACTTC. This sequence joins TRBV10-3 and TRBJ2-4, with 8 bases matching TRBD1. The CDR3 runs to 15 residues. J was trimmed by 0 bases and V by 5 bases; bases with no gene match: 3. The germline gives CDR1 ENHRY, CDR2 SYGVKD.

This clonotype was counted between two and nine times. The chain combines TRBV11-2 with TRBJ2-5, with TRBD1 matching over 7 bases. Germline lookup yields CDR1 SGHAT and CDR2 FQNNGV. The junction had 6 bases not matched to a gene; V was cut back by 5 bases and J by 6 bases. The CDR3 consists of 13 residues. CDR3 in DNA: TGTGCCAGCAGCATGACAGGGCCGAAGACCCAGTACTTC. It codes for CASSMTGPKTQYF.

On this clonotype itself: This may be a read error: a much more frequent sequence differs by one nucleotide. J is TRBJ1-2 and V is TRBV6-6; the match to TRBD1 covers 10 bases. From germline, CDR1 is MNHNY and CDR2 SVGAGI (reference sequence). There are 15 residues in the CDR3. With 6 bases clipped from V and 7 bases from J, the junction kept 11 bases outside the gene matches. The chain's CDR3 is CASRSGTGELSGYTF. As DNA, the CDR3 is TGTGCCAGCAGATCCGGGACAGGGGAACTTTCTGGCTACACCTTC.

Worth noting for this clonotype: A read error is likely, as this CDR3 ends without the conserved phenylalanine or tryptophan. The chain combines TRBV9 with TRBJ1-1; D might be TRBD1 (6 bases). Per the germline V gene, CDR1 is SGDLS and CDR2 is YYNGEE. CDR3 size: 14 residues. Trimming removed 0 bases from V and 1 base from J, with 7 bases in between. Written as DNA, the CDR3 is TGTGCCAGCAGCGTAGGACAGGCGAACACTGAAGCTTTCGTT. It specifies CASSVGQANTEAFV.

In its sample, this clonotype was seen many times. This chain links TRBV19 with TRBJ2-3, with 12 bases that match TRBD1. The CDR3 runs to 16 residues. J gave up 8 bases and V 5 bases, and 11 bases lay outside the gene matches. Germline lookup yields CDR1 LNHDA and CDR2 SQIVND (reference sequence). The CDR3 DNA reads as TGTGCCAGTAGTGCTGGGACAGGGGGCCGCCGGAGTACGCAGTATTTT. Translating it yields CASSAGTGGRRSTQYF.

This clonotype was seen only a few times. The rearrangement links TRBV19 to TRBJ2-6, with D hard to call. V gave up 0 bases and J gave up 0 bases, with 3 bases separating them. The germline V gene encodes CDR1 LNHDA and CDR2 SQIVND (reference sequence). The CDR3 covers 15 residues. CDR3 protein: CASSIDRSGANVLTF. The CDR3 DNA reads TGTGCCAGTAGTATAGACCGCTCTGGGGCCAACGTCCTGACTTTC. Full variable domain (outside the CDR3, taken from reference TRBV19 and TRBJ2-6): DGGITQSPKYLFRKEGQNVTLSCEQNLNHDAMYWYRQDPGQGLRLIYYSQIVNDFQKGDIAEGYSVSREKKESFPLTVTSAQKNPTAFYLCASSIDRSGANVLTFGAGSRLTVL.

This clonotype showed up many times. This sequence joins TRBV7-8 and TRBJ2-7; TRBD2 matches at 10 bases. The CDR3 consists of 14 residues. The J segment lost 5 bases and the V segment lost 2 bases, leaving 3 bases of the junction unmatched. CDR1 and CDR2 from the germline V gene are SGHVS and FQNEAQ. CDR3 sequence: CASSLLAGVNEQYF. The CDR3 nucleotides read TGTGCCAGCAGCTTACTAGCGGGAGTTAACGAGCAGTACTTC.

At least ten counts were recorded for this clonotype. CDR3 residues: CASSSEDTNNYGYTF. CDR3 coding DNA: TGTGCCAGCAGCTCCGAGGACACAAATAACTATGGCTACACCTTC. This rearrangement joins TRBV7-9 to TRBJ1-2; D possibly corresponds to TRBD1 (5 bases). Trimming cost V 4 bases and J 1 base, with 13 bases left between them. Germline-derived CDR1 and CDR2 are SEHNR and FQNEAQ (reference sequence). The CDR3 totals 15 residues.

This clonotype has at least ten counts. V and J are TRBV13 and TRBJ2-1; D gene uncertain. Per germline, CDR1 PRHDT and CDR2 FYEKMQ (reference sequence). The CDR3 covers 12 residues. V lost 4 bases to trimming and J lost 9 bases, with 10 bases between them. This chain's CDR3 is CASSWARGEQFF. CDR3 DNA sequence: TGTGCCAGCAGCTGGGCCCGAGGTGAGCAGTTCTTC.

As concerns this clonotype: This clone may be a read error of a much larger clone one base away. This sequence joins TRBV12-3 or TRBV12-4 and TRBJ2-1; 7 nucleotides align to TRBD1. The CDR3 runs to 15 residues. CDR3 loop: CAGRADRVLYNEQFF. The CDR3, as DNA: TGTGCCGGCAGGGCTGACAGGGTTCTCTACAATGAGCAGTTCTTC.

This clonotype was detected many times. The chain is built from TRBV2 and TRBJ2-3; D gene unclear. The CDR3 sequence is 13 residues long. V was trimmed by 3 bases and J by 5 bases, leaving 9 bases between them. CDR1 and CDR2 from the germline V gene are SNHLY and FYNNEI. The CDR3 spells CASSDGRRDTQYF. DNA of the CDR3: TGTGCCAGCAGTGACGGGCGACGAGATACGCAGTATTTT. The full variable domain, completed using reference TRBV2 and TRBJ2-3, is EPEVTQTPSHQVTQMGQEVILRCVPISNHLYFYWYRQILGQKVEFLVSFYNNEISEKSEIFDDQFSVERPDGSNFTLKIRSTKLEDSAMYFCASSDGRRDTQYFGPGTRLTVL.

This clonotype showed up many times. V and J are TRBV7-9 and TRBJ2-4; D remains unclear. There are 17 residues in the CDR3. Germline assignment: CDR1 SEHNR and CDR2 FQNEAQ (reference sequence). Trimming removed 5 bases at V and 0 bases at J, with 17 bases between. The CDR3 sequence is CASSPLRGPLAKNIQYF. The DNA of the CDR3 is TGTGCCAGCAGCCCCTTAAGAGGTCCTCTAGCCAAAAACATTCAGTACTTC.

A remark on this clonotype: With a much larger clone just one base away, this may be a read error. V and J are TRBV14 and TRBJ2-7; perhaps TRBD1 as D (6 bases). V was cut by 3 bases and J by 3 bases, with 18 bases left in between. The germline CDR1 and CDR2 sequences are SGHDN and FVKESK. The CDR3 is 16 residues long. The CDR3 is CASSHPLGQTDYEQYF. The CDR3, as DNA: TGTGCCAGCAGCCACCCCTTAGGACAGACAGACTACGAGCAGTACTTC. Looking up the rest from reference TRBV14 and TRBJ2-7 gives the full variable domain: EAGVTQFPSHSVIEKGQTVTLRCDPISGHDNLYWYRRVMGKEIKFLLHFVKESKQDESGMPNNRFLAERTGGTYSTLKVQPAELEDSGVYFCASSHPLGQTDYEQYFGPGTRLTVT.

This clonotype was picked up many times. V is TRBV6-2 or TRBV6-3 and J is TRBJ1-5; unclear D gene. This CDR3 has 16 amino acids. Germline lookup yields CDR1 MNHEY and CDR2 SVGEGT. Trimming took 6 bases from V and 0 from J, leaving 15 bases between them. CDR3: CASRSTRTDSNQPQHF. The CDR3 nucleotides are TGTGCCAGCAGATCCACCAGGACTGATAGCAATCAGCCCCAGCATTTT.

The chain combines TRBV28 with TRBJ2-6; D may be TRBD1 or TRBD2 (5 bases each). V lost 2 bases and J 2 bases, leaving 13 bases between the germline ends. In germline, CDR1 is MDHEN, CDR2 SYDVKM. The CDR3 has 17 amino acids. The CDR3 region is CASSLPVVGAGANVLTF. In DNA, the CDR3 is TGTGCCAGCAGTTTACCAGTTGTGGGGGCTGGGGCCAACGTCCTGACTTTC. Full variable domain (outside the CDR3, taken from reference TRBV28 and TRBJ2-6): DVKVTQSSRYLVKRTGEKVFLECVQDMDHENMFWYRQDPGLGLRLIYFSYDVKMKEKGDIPEGYSVSREKKERFSLILESASTNQTSMYLCASSLPVVGAGANVLTFGAGSRLTVL.

This clonotype was seen only a few times. The V call is TRBV19, the J call TRBJ2-5; no firm D call. Germline-derived CDR1 and CDR2 are LNHDA and SQIVND (reference sequence). The germline V and J ends were trimmed by 2 bases and 0 bases, with 10 bases remaining between them. CDR3 size: 15 residues. The CDR3 loop is CASSIIHRDQETQYF. The CDR3 DNA follows: TGTGCCAGTAGTATAATTCACAGAGACCAAGAGACCCAGTACTTC.

This clonotype has ten or more counts. The chain has TRBV19 and TRBJ1-6; D ambiguous. The V and J ends lost 3 bases and 6 bases respectively, with 9 bases between them. This CDR3 spans 14 amino acids. Germline V gene data show CDR1 as LNHDA and CDR2 as SQIVND (reference sequence). This chain's CDR3 is CASSMRGINSPLHF. DNA of the CDR3: TGTGCCAGTAGTATGCGGGGTATTAATTCACCCCTCCACTTT.

In its sample, this clonotype was seen many times. The chain recombines TRBV11-3 with TRBJ2-7; D tentatively reads TRBD1 or TRBD2 (5 bases each). V lost 1 base to trimming and J lost 2 bases, with 9 bases between them. Looked up from germline, CDR1 is SGHNT and CDR2 is YENEEA. This CDR3 has 14 amino acids. The CDR3 nucleotides are TGTGCCAGCAGCTTAGCGGGGACGACCTACGAGCAGTACTTC. Its translation is CASSLAGTTYEQYF.